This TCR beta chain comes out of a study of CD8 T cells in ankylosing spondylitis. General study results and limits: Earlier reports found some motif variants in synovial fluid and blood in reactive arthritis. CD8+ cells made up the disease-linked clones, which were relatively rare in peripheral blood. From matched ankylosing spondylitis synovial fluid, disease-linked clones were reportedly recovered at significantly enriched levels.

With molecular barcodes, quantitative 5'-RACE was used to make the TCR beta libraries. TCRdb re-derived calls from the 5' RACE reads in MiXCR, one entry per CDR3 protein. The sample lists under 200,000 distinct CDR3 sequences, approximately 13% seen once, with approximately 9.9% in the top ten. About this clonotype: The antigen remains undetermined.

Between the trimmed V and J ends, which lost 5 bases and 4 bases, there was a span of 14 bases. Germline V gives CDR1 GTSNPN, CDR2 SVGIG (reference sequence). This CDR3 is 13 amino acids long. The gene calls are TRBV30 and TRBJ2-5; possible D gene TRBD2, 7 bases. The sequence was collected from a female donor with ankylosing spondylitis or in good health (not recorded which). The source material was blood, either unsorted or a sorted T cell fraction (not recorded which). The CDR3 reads CAWEGGARETQYF. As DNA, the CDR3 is TGTGCCTGGGAAGGGGGGGCGAGAGAGACCCAGTACTTC.